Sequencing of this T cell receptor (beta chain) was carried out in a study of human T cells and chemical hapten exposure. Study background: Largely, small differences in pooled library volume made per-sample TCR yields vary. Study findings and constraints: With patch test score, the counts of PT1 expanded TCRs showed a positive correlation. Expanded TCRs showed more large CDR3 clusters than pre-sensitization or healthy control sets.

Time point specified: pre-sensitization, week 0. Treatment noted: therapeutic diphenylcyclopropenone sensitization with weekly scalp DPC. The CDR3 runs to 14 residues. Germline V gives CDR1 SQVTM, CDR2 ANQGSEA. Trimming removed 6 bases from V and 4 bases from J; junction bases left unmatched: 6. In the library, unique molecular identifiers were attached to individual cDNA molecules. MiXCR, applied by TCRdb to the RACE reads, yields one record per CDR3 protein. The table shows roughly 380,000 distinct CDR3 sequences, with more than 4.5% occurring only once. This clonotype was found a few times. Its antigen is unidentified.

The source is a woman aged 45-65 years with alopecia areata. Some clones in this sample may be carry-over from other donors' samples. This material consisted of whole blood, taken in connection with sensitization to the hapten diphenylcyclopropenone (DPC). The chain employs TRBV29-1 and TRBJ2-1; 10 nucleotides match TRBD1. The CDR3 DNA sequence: TGCAGCGTCCAGGGACAGGGGACGTACAATGAGCAGTTCTTC. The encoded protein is CSVQGQGTYNEQFF.